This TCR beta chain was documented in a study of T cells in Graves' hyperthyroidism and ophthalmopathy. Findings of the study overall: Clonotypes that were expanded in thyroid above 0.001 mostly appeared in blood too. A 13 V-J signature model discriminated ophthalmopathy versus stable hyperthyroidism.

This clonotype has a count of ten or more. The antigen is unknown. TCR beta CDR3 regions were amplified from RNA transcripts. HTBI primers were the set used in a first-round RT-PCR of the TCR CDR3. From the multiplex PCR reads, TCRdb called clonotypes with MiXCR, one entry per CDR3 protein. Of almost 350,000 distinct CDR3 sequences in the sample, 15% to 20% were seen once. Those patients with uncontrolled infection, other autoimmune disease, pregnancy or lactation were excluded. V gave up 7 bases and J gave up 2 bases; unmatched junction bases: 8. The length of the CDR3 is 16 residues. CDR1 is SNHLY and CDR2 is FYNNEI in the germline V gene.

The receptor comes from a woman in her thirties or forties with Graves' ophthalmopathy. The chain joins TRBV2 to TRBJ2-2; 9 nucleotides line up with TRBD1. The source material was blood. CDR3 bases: TGTGCCAGCAAGCTGACGGGACAGGGAAACACCGGGGAGCTGTTTTTT. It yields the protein CASKLTGQGNTGELFF. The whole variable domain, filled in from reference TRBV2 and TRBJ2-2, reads EPEVTQTPSHQVTQMGQEVILRCVPISNHLYFYWYRQILGQKVEFLVSFYNNEISEKSEIFDDQFSVERPDGSNFTLKIRSTKLEDSAMYFCASKLTGQGNTGELFFGEGSRLTVL.